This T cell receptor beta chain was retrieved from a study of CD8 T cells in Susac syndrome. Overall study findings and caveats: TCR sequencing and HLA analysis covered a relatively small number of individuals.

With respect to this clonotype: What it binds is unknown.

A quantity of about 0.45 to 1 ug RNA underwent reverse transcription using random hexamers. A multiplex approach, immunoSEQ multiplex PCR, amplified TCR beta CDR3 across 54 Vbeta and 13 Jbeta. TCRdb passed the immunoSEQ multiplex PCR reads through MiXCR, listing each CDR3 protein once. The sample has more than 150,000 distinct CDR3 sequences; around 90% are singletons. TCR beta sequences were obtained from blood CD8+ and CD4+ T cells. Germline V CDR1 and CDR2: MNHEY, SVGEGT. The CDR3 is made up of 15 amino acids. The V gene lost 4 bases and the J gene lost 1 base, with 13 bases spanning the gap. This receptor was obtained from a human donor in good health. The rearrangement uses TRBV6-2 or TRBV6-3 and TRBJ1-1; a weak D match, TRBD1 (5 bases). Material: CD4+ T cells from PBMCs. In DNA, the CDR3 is TGTGCCAGCAGTTCCGCCGGGACCGCGAACACTGAAGCTTTCTTT. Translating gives CASSSAGTANTEAFF.